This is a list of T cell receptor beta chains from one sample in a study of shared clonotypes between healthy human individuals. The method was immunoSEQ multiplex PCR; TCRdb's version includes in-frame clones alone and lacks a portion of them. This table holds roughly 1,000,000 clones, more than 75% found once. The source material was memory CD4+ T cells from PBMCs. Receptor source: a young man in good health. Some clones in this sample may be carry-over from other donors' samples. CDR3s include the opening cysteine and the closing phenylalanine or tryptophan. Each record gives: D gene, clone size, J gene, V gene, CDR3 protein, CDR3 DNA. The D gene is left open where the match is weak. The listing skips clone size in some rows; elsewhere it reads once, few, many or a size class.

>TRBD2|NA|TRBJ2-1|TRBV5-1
CASEPGSGGNEQFF
TGCGCCAGCGAACCGGGTAGCGGGGGCAATGAGCAGTTCTTC
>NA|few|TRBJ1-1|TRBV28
CASSLLRPPNTEAFF
TGTGCCAGCAGTTTATTACGACCCCCGAACACTGAAGCTTTCTTT
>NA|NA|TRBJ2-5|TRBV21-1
CASSACEGGQETQYF
TGTGCCAGCAGCGCCTGCGAGGGTGGCCAAGAGACCCAGTACTTC
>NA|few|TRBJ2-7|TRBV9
CASSVDRQVGRWYEQYF
TGTGCCAGCAGCGTAGATCGCCAGGTGGGCAGGTGGTACGAGCAGTACTTC
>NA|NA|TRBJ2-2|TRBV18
CASSPRQTTGELFF
TGTGCCAGCTCACCACGACAGACGACCGGGGAGCTGTTTTTT
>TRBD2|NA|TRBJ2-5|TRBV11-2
CASSLVTGGPETQYF
TGTGCCAGCAGCTTAGTGACGGGAGGGCCGGAGACCCAGTACTTC
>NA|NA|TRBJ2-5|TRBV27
CASSAPGVGGSETQYF
TGTGCCAGCAGCGCCCCTGGTGTGGGAGGCTCGGAGACCCAGTACTTC
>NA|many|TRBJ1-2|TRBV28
CASRHGGADVYGYTF
TGTGCCAGCAGGCATGGGGGGGCGGACGTATATGGCTACACCTTC
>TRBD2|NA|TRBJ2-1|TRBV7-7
CASSPGGSSYNEQFF
TGTGCCAGCAGCCCTGGCGGGAGCTCCTACAATGAGCAGTTCTTC
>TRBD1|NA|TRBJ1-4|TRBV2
CASMGQGGEKLFF
TGTGCCAGCATGGGACAGGGAGGTGAAAAACTGTTTTTT
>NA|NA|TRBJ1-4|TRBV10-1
CASSQPVGGRPPTNEKLFF
TGCGCCAGCAGTCAACCCGTAGGGGGGAGGCCCCCAACTAATGAAAAACTGTTTTTT
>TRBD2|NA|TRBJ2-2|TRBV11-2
CASSLLAGLTGELFF
TGTGCCAGCAGCTTACTAGCGGGCCTCACCGGGGAGCTGTTTTTT
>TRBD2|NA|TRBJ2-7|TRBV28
CASSFWTSGINEQYF
TGTGCCAGCAGTTTCTGGACTAGCGGGATCAACGAGCAGTACTTC
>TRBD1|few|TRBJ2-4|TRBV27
CASSLLRTGNEAKNIQYF
TGTGCCAGCAGTTTATTAAGGACAGGGAATGAGGCCAAAAACATTCAGTACTTC
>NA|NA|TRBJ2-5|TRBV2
CASKPDRSVETQYF
TGTGCCAGCAAGCCGGACAGAAGCGTGGAGACCCAGTACTTC
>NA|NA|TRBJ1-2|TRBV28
CATQSGGRGYGYTF
TGTGCCACCCAGAGCGGCGGGCGAGGCTATGGCTACACCTTC
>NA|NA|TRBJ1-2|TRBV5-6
CASTQTGYGSGYTF
TGTGCCAGCACGCAAACAGGGTACGGGTCCGGCTACACCTTC
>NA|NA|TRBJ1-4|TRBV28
CASSLGGRGEKLFF
TGTGCCAGCAGTTTGGGGGGGCGCGGTGAAAAACTGTTTTTT
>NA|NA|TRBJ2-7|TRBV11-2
CASSLEIGTYEQYF
TGTGCCAGCAGCTTAGAAATTGGTACCTACGAGCAGTACTTC
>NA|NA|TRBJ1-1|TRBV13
CASSPYTGAQAEAFF
TGTGCCAGCAGTCCTTATACCGGGGCCCAGGCTGAAGCTTTCTTT
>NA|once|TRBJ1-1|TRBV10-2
CASSESIGRGANTEAFF
TGCGCCAGCAGTGAGTCTATAGGGAGGGGTGCGAACACTGAAGCTTTCTTT
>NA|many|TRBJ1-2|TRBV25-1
CASSESVRPSGYTF
TGTGCCAGCAGTGAATCCGTTAGGCCGAGTGGCTACACCTTC
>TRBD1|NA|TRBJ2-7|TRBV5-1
CASSLGAPGTGSREQYF
TGCGCCAGCAGCTTGGGGGCCCCCGGGACAGGGTCCCGCGAGCAGTACTTC
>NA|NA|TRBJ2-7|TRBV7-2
CASSLAIRVYEQYF
TGTGCCAGCAGCTTAGCGATCCGAGTCTACGAGCAGTACTTC
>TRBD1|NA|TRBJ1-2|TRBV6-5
CASNPRDRGPRGLFF
TGTGCCAGCAATCCCCGGGACAGGGGGCCCCGAGGCCTTTTCTTC
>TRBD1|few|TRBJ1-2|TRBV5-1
CASSSGQGVGYTF
TGCGCCAGCAGCTCCGGACAGGGGGTTGGCTACACCTTC
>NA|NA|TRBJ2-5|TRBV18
CASSPPSTGETQYF
TGTGCCAGCTCACCCCCCTCGACAGGAGAGACCCAGTACTTC
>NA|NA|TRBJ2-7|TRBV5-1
CASSSEAYEQYF
TGCGCCAGCAGCTCCGAAGCCTACGAGCAGTACTTC
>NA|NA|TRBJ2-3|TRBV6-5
CASSYNPRVADTQYF
TGTGCCAGCAGTTACAATCCCAGGGTGGCAGATACGCAGTATTTT
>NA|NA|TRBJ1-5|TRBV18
CASSPRDGESNQPQHF
TGTGCCAGCTCACCTAGGGACGGAGAAAGCAATCAGCCCCAGCATTTT
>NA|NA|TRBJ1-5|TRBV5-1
CASSLSGNQPQHF
TGCGCCAGCAGCTTATCGGGCAATCAGCCCCAGCATTTT
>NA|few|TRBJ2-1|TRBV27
CASRKQAGSYNEQFF
TGTGCCAGCAGGAAACAGGCGGGCTCCTACAATGAGCAGTTCTTC
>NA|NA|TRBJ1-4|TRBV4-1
CASSQGLGGNEKLFF
TGCGCCAGCAGCCAAGGACTAGGGGGAAATGAAAAACTGTTTTTT
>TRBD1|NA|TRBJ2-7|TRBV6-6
CASNRQGYEQYF
TGTGCCAGCAATAGACAGGGCTACGAGCAGTACTTC
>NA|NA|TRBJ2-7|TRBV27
CASSPRPGVNEQYF
TGTGCCAGCAGTCCTCGCCCGGGTGTGAACGAGCAGTACTTC
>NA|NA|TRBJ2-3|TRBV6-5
CASRMGIYTDTQYF
TGTGCCAGCAGAATGGGGATCTACACAGATACGCAGTATTTT